This record covers a single T cell receptor (beta chain). The antigen is not known. The data are from a study of T cells in women clearing cervical HPV infection. Whole-study context: Case blood was drawn when the lesion was first found; control blood after infection became undetectable.

Using immunoSEQ multiplex PCR, the repertoire was profiled, and TCRdb retains in-frame clones only, with some absent. This specimen shows some 41,000 clones; the ten leading clones hold roughly 5.8%. Study findings and constraints: CIN3+ cases had significantly higher TCR repertoire richness than controls, but evenness did not differ.

The source material was blood buffy coat. The sequence derives from a woman between 18 and 70 years old with a cervical HPV16 infection that either progressed to CIN3+ or cleared (not recorded which).

CDR3 bases read: TGTGCCAGCAGCTCCACGCGGGGTTCCGAAGCGGGT. Protein: CASSSTRGSEAG. The whole CDR3 is CASSSTRGSEAGQYF. The chain joins TRBV7-2 to TRBJ2-4; possibly TRBD2 for D (6 bases). The read halts 3 residues ahead of the CDR3 end, with the missing end drawn from the germline J gene. This CDR3 comprises 15 residues. The germline V gene has CDR1 SGHTA and CDR2 FQGNSA. The variable domain in full, with the rest retrieved from reference TRBV7-2 and TRBJ2-4, is GAGVSQSPSNKVTEKGKDVELRCDPISGHTALYWYRQSLGQGLEFLIYFQGNSAPDKSGLPSDRFSAERTGGSVSTLTIQRTQQEDSAVYLCASSSTRGSEAGQYFGAGTRLSVL.